Listed below are T cell receptor beta chains from one sample, sequenced in a study of blood T cell repertoires in COVID-19. Assay: immunoSEQ multiplex PCR; the TCRdb copy retains only in-frame clones and omits some. This sample carries about 120,000 clones, around 85% of them seen once, and the ten largest clones take 2% to 3%. Sequenced input: peripheral blood. Receptors were obtained from a man aged 45-65 years with acute or convalescent COVID-19. Each CDR3 is given with its conserved first and last residue. Each record gives: D gene, clone size, J gene, V gene, CDR3 protein, CDR3 DNA. D genes are given only for firm matches. A clone size is listed for some rows: how often the clone was seen (once, few, many), or a class if it is expanded.

TRBD2 . TRBJ2-1 TRBV9 CASSVGTSNYNEQFF TGTGCCAGCAGCGTCGGGACTAGCAATTACAATGAGCAGTTCTTC
. many TRBJ2-7 TRBV28 CASSLPAAGPYEQYF TGTGCCAGCAGTTTACCCGCCGCAGGGCCCTACGAGCAGTACTTC
TRBD1 . TRBJ1-6 TRBV5-5 CASSLNRGSPLHF TGTGCCAGCAGCTTGAACAGGGGTTCACCCCTCCACTTT
TRBD1 . TRBJ2-1 TRBV4-1 CASSQRQGFYNEQFF TGCGCCAGCAGCCAACGACAGGGGTTCTACAATGAGCAGTTCTTC
. . TRBJ2-3 TRBV27 CASSFVQSTDTQYF TGTGCCAGCAGTTTCGTCCAGAGCACAGATACGCAGTATTTT
TRBD1 . TRBJ1-5 TRBV24-1 CATSDRGDQPQHF TGTGCCACCTCTGACAGGGGTGATCAGCCCCAGCATTTT
TRBD1 . TRBJ1-1 TRBV5-6 CASSFLGTDNNTEAFF TGTGCCAGCAGCTTCCTCGGGACAGACAATAACACTGAAGCTTTCTTT
. many TRBJ2-2 TRBV6-5 CASSYSNQVGELFF TGTGCCAGCAGTTACTCGAATCAGGTCGGGGAGCTGTTTTTT
TRBD1 . TRBJ1-1 TRBV10-1 CASSTGVRTEAFF TGCGCCAGCAGCACAGGGGTTAGAACTGAAGCTTTCTTT
TRBD2 few TRBJ2-2 TRBV2 CASRREVGGELFF TGTGCCAGCAGGCGGGAGGTGGGCGGGGAGCTGTTTTTT
. . TRBJ1-1 TRBV11-2 CASSFSGTEDKAFF TGTGCCAGCAGCTTCTCGGGAACGGAAGACAAAGCTTTCTTT
. few TRBJ1-2 TRBV27 CASSSGVYGYTF TGTGCCAGCAGTTCCGGGGTTTATGGCTACACCTTC
TRBD2 once TRBJ2-1 TRBV4-2 CASSHPKAGGPVTTSYNEQFF TGTGCCAGCAGCCACCCCAAAGCGGGAGGGCCTGTAACAACGTCCTACAATGAGCAGTTCTTC
. . TRBJ1-1 TRBV5-1 CASSLNGMGAANTEAFF TGCGCCAGCAGCTTGAATGGGATGGGGGCCGCGAACACTGAAGCTTTCTTT
. . TRBJ1-4 TRBV5-6 CASSKPSGEKLFF TGTGCCAGCAGTAAACCCTCGGGTGAAAAACTGTTTTTT
. . TRBJ2-1 TRBV28 CASSGGVRESSYNEQFF TGTGCCAGCAGTGGGGGAGTTCGGGAGAGCTCCTACAATGAGCAGTTCTTC
. . TRBJ2-3 TRBV5-1 CASSFPDRRTDTQYF TGCGCCAGCAGCTTCCCCGACAGGCGCACAGATACGCAGTATTTT
TRBD2 . TRBJ2-7 TRBV4-1 CASSPSPEGLAGESYEQYF TGCGCCAGCAGCCCATCTCCTGAGGGACTAGCGGGAGAGTCCTACGAGCAGTACTTC
TRBD2 . TRBJ2-7 TRBV28 CASSLPWGGSIEQYF TGTGCCAGCAGTTTACCCTGGGGCGGGAGTATCGAGCAGTACTTC
. once TRBJ1-4 TRBV7-8 CASSGRQATNEKLFF TGTGCCAGCAGCGGAAGGCAGGCAACTAATGAAAAACTGTTTTTT
TRBD1 . TRBJ1-5 TRBV28 CASSLWTGGGNQPQHF TGTGCCAGCAGCCTGTGGACAGGCGGAGGGAATCAGCCCCAGCATTTT
TRBD2 . TRBJ2-3 TRBV18 CASSPRTSGDTQYF TGTGCCAGCTCACCCAGGACTAGCGGGGATACGCAGTATTTT
TRBD1 . TRBJ1-4 TRBV6-1 CASSAGTGGEVKKLFF TGTGCCAGCAGTGCCGGGACAGGGGGCGAGGTTAAAAAACTGTTTTTT
. . TRBJ1-1 TRBV11-2 CASSFRQLMNTEAFF TGTGCCAGCAGCTTTAGACAGCTCATGAACACTGAAGCTTTCTTT
. . TRBJ2-5 TRBV30 CAWTGDSETQYF TGTGCCTGGACAGGGGATAGTGAGACCCAGTACTTC
. . TRBJ1-3 TRBV5-4 CASSLEGVVGNTIYF TGTGCCAGCAGCTTGGAAGGGGTAGTGGGAAACACCATATATTTT
TRBD1 . TRBJ1-2 TRBV30 CAWRTGGGYTF TGTGCCTGGCGGACAGGGGGCGGCTACACCTTC
. few TRBJ1-3 TRBV19 CASSGRPSGNTIYF TGTGCCAGTAGTGGGAGGCCCTCTGGAAACACCATATATTTT
. . TRBJ1-1 TRBV6-5 CASRYDRYTEAFF TGTGCCAGCAGATATGACAGATACACTGAAGCTTTCTTT
TRBD2 . TRBJ2-5 TRBV11-3 CASSLRAGSQETQYF TGTGCCAGCAGCCTACGAGCGGGGAGCCAAGAGACCCAGTACTTC
. . TRBJ1-2 TRBV7-2 CASSLDRVYGYTF TGTGCCAGCAGCTTAGACCGCGTTTATGGCTACACCTTC
. . TRBJ2-1 TRBV5-4 CASSPGGPYNEQFF TGTGCCAGCAGCCCCGGGGGGCCCTACAATGAGCAGTTCTTC
. . TRBJ1-6 TRBV19 CASSIEGRYNSPLHF TGTGCCAGTAGTATAGAGGGGAGATATAATTCACCCCTCCACTTT
. . TRBJ2-7 TRBV27 CASSPRHLNNEQYF TGTGCCAGCAGTCCTCGACACCTGAACAACGAGCAGTACTTC
. once TRBJ1-2 TRBV4-2 CASSQDPTGDGYTF TGTGCCAGCAGCCAAGATCCGACCGGAGATGGCTACACCTTC
. few TRBJ1-1 TRBV18 CASSPWRSTEAFF TGTGCCAGCTCACCTTGGAGGTCCACTGAAGCTTTCTTT
. once TRBJ1-1 TRBV27 CASTPNLEGEAFF TGTGCCAGCACCCCAAATCTAGAGGGTGAAGCTTTCTTT
. . TRBJ1-2 TRBV24-1 CATSDPGQGYTF TGTGCCACCAGTGACCCAGGACAGGGCTACACCTTC
TRBD2 . TRBJ2-1 TRBV3-1/TRBV3-2 CASSSLAVSYNEQFF TGTGCCAGCAGCTCACTAGCGGTCTCCTACAATGAGCAGTTCTTC